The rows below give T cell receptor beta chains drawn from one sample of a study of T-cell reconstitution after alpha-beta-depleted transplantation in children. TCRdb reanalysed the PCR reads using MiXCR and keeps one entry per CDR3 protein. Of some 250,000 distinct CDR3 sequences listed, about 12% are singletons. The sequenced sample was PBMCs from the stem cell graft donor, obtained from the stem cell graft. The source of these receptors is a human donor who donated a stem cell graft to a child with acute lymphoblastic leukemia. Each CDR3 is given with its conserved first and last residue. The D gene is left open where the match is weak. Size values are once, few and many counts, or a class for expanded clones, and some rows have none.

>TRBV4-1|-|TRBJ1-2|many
TGCGCCAGCAGCCAAGATGAGGGGGGCCCTAACTATGGCTACACCTTC
CASSQDEGGPNYGYTF
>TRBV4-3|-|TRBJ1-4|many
TGCGCCAGCAGCCTGCGGTCCGTTTCCAATGAAAAACTGTTTTTT
CASSLRSVSNEKLFF
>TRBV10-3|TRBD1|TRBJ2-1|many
TGTGCCATCAGGGACGGGACAGACTACAATGAGCAGTTCTTC
CAIRDGTDYNEQFF
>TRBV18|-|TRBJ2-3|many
TGTGCCAGCTCACCGAGACCAGATACGCAGTATTTT
CASSPRPDTQYF
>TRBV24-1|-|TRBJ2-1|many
TGTGCCACCAGTGACCCTAATGCATGGGGTGAGCAGTTCTTC
CATSDPNAWGEQFF
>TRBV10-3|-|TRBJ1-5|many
TGTGCCATCAGTGAGTCGAGGGCGCAGCCCCAGCATTTT
CAISESRAQPQHF
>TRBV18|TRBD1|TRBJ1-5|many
TGTGCCAGCTCACCGGGGACAGGGGGCGACCAGCCCCAGCATTTT
CASSPGTGGDQPQHF
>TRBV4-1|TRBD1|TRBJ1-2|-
TGCGCCAGCAGCCAAGGGGACAGGGGAGGCTCTGGTGGCTACACCTTC
CASSQGDRGGSGGYTF
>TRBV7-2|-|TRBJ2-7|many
TGTGCCAGCAGCTTAGTGCGGACGCGTAATGCCTACGAGCAGTACTTC
CASSLVRTRNAYEQYF
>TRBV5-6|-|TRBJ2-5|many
TGTGCCAGCAGCGCGGGAAGAGAGGAGACCCAGTACTTC
CASSAGREETQYF
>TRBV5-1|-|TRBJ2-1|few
TGCGCCAGCAGCTTTGACTACACCCCCGCCCATGAGCAGTTCTTC
CASSFDYTPAHEQFF
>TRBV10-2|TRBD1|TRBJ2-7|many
TGCGCCAGCAAGACGGGACAGAATAACGAGCAGTACTTC
CASKTGQNNEQYF
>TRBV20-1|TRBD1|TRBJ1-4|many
TGCAGTGTGGGGGGACAGATGAATGAAAAACTGTTTTTT
CSVGGQMNEKLFF